This T cell receptor beta chain was identified in a study of blood T cells in healthy people across ages. Study outcomes and limitations: Versus aged donors, long-lived donors had higher diversity and more naive CD4+ cells.

A second PCR of about 7 to 12 cycles used a sample-barcoded 5' primer and a J-beta primer mix. TCRdb redid the calling of the 5' RACE reads with MiXCR, one entry per CDR3 protein. Seen here are some 940,000 distinct CDR3 sequences, 25% to 35% observed once, and the top ten hold 10%. In this sample, this clonotype turned up many times. What it binds is unknown. Germline CDR1 SGDLS, CDR2 YYNGEE. CDR3 length: 13 amino acids. Trimming pared 2 bases from V and 4 bases from J, leaving 9 bases between. These records were also assigned to another study, of T cells of mothers and their children.

The sequence was collected from a woman between 40 and 55 years old in good health. Sequencing was carried out using blood. The rearrangement joins TRBV9 to TRBJ2-5; D not resolved. The CDR3 DNA follows: TGTGCCAGCAGCGTTCAGGACGGAGAGACCCAGTACTTC. It yields the protein CASSVQDGETQYF.